These 27 T cell receptor beta chains came from one sample sequenced in a study of shared clonotypes between healthy human individuals. CD45RO-negative, CCR7-positively selected cells formed the naive CD8 fraction, excluding terminally differentiated effector memory CD45RA+ cells. Assay: immunoSEQ multiplex PCR; the TCRdb copy retains only in-frame clones and omits some. The sample records about 2,200,000 clones, approximately 94% being singletons. Source material: naive CD8+ T cells from PBMCs. The source is a man between 18 and 29 years old in good health. Some clones in this sample may be carry-over from other donors' samples.

The rearrangement links TRBV5-1 to TRBJ2-5; maybe TRBD1 (6 bases). The assigned J gene may be wrong: the sequence end matches TRBJ2-7 better. Germline V lookup: CDR1 SGHRS, CDR2 YFSETQ. This CDR3 contains 14 residues. The chain's CDR3 is CASSLAKGVHEQYF. In DNA form, the CDR3 reads TGCGCCAGCAGCTTGGCCAAGGGGGTCCACGAGCAGTACTTC.

The V and J genes are TRBV7-8 and TRBJ1-1, with D hard to call. The CDR3 is 15 amino acids. V shed 7 bases and J shed 4 bases, with 19 bases lying between them. The germline gives CDR1 SGHVS, CDR2 FQNEAQ. The CDR3 loop reads CASTGEGLGGTEAFF. CDR3 in DNA: TGTGCCAGCACCGGGGAGGGTCTGGGAGGCACTGAAGCTTTCTTT.

This chain joins TRBV4-1 and TRBJ2-7; tentatively, D is TRBD1 or TRBD2 (5 bases each). Germline V gene lookup returns CDR1 MGHRA and CDR2 YSYEKL. Deletions cut 2 bases from V and 1 base from J, with 21 bases between. The CDR3 contains 18 residues. The CDR3 DNA sequence: TGCGCCAGCAGCCAACCATCACGGGACGGACGGGCATCCTACGAGCAGTACTTC. This encodes CASSQPSRDGRASYEQYF.

On this clone itself: A junction end diverges from the germline sequence, so it may reflect a read error. The V and J genes are TRBV2 and TRBJ2-3; TRBD1 aligns across 10 bases. Germline V gene lookup returns CDR1 SNHLY and CDR2 FYNNEI. The CDR3 loop spans 13 amino acids. The CDR3, as DNA: TGTGCCAGTAATTTGGACAGGGGGGAAAGTGAGAATTTT. The encoded protein is CASNLDRGESENF.

This chain uses TRBV19 with TRBJ2-7, with a tentative D call TRBD2 (6 bases). The CDR3 runs 15 residues. Germline V lookup: CDR1 LNHDA, CDR2 SQIVND (reference sequence). The V end was cut by 6 bases, the J end by 3 bases, with 18 bases between. The CDR3 loop is CASSIGSVTHYEQYF. In DNA form, the CDR3 reads TGTGCCAGTAGCATCGGGAGCGTAACCCACTACGAGCAGTACTTC.

The V and J genes are TRBV7-9 and TRBJ2-1; 10 bases are a match to TRBD2. The germline gives CDR1 SEHNR, CDR2 FQNEAQ (reference sequence). This CDR3 comprises 17 residues. V shed 1 base, J shed 3 bases, and the junction held 6 bases outside the gene matches. CDR3 sequence reads: CASSLDSLAGVYNEQFF. The CDR3 DNA reads TGTGCCAGCAGCTTAGACTCGCTAGCGGGGGTCTACAATGAGCAGTTCTTC.

This rearrangement joins TRBV19 to TRBJ1-1; 7 bases agree with TRBD1. Germline CDR1 is LNHDA and CDR2 is SQIVND (reference sequence). The J segment lost 5 bases and the V segment lost 5 bases, leaving 8 bases of the junction unmatched. This CDR3 has 14 amino acids. Written as DNA, the CDR3 is TGTGCCAGTAGTCCCCGGACAGGCGGGACTGAAGCTTTCTTT. Amino acid sequence: CASSPRTGGTEAFF. Complete variable domain (other parts from reference TRBV19 and TRBJ1-1): DGGITQSPKYLFRKEGQNVTLSCEQNLNHDAMYWYRQDPGQGLRLIYYSQIVNDFQKGDIAEGYSVSREKKESFPLTVTSAQKNPTAFYLCASSPRTGGTEAFFGQGTRLTVV.

The chain employs TRBV30 and TRBJ2-2; 7 bases agree with TRBD1. Germline assignment: CDR1 GTSNPN and CDR2 SVGIG (reference sequence). CDR3 length: 12 amino acids. Trimming took 3 bases from V and 7 from J; bases not matched to a gene: 2. CDR3 sequence reads: CAWSAGGGELFF. DNA for the CDR3: TGTGCCTGGAGCGCAGGGGGCGGGGAGCTGTTTTTT.

This rearrangement joins TRBV7-9 to TRBJ2-2; 7 bases align to TRBD2. CDR1 SEHNR and CDR2 FQNEAQ come from the germline V gene (reference sequence). V lost 2 bases and J lost 3; bases outside the gene matches: 6. This CDR3 is built from 16 residues. CDR3 DNA sequence: TGTGCCAGCAGCTTACTATCAGGGAGGGACACCGGGGAGCTGTTTTTT. It is translated as CASSLLSGRDTGELFF.

The chain joins TRBV7-2 to TRBJ2-3; 9 bases match TRBD2. This CDR3 has 16 residues. The V and J ends lost 2 bases and 2 bases, in that order; junction bases with no gene match: 5. In germline, CDR1 is SGHTA, CDR2 FQGNSA. CDR3 region: CASSLSGGRATDTQYF. The DNA of the CDR3 is TGTGCCAGCAGCTTAAGTGGCGGGAGGGCCACAGATACGCAGTATTTT.

CDR3 protein: CASSLAPGGMGYEQYF. In DNA form, the CDR3 reads TGCGCCAGCAGCTTGGCCCCGGGGGGAATGGGCTACGAGCAGTACTTC. J is TRBJ2-7 and V is TRBV5-1; 7 bases line up with TRBD2. The CDR3 is 16 residues long. Germline loops: CDR1 SGHRS, CDR2 YFSETQ. The junction had 9 bases not matched to a gene; V was cut back by 0 bases and J by 3 bases.

This sequence joins TRBV13 and TRBJ2-3; D is possibly TRBD2 (5 bases). The CDR3 loop spans 18 amino acids. Germline CDR1 and CDR2: PRHDT and FYEKMQ (reference sequence). V lost 0 bases and J 2 bases, leaving 18 bases between the germline ends. The CDR3 region is CASSLGISVLTDTDTQYF. CDR3 sequence (DNA): TGTGCCAGCAGCTTAGGAATTAGCGTCCTAACCGACACAGATACGCAGTATTTT. Looking up the rest from reference TRBV13 and TRBJ2-3 gives the full variable domain: AAGVIQSPRHLIKEKRETATLKCYPIPRHDTVYWYQQGPGQDPQFLISFYEKMQSDKGSIPDRFSAQQFSDYHSELNMSSLELGDSALYFCASSLGISVLTDTDTQYFGPGTRLTVL.

This chain joins TRBV27 and TRBJ1-5, with D perhaps TRBD1 (5 bases). From germline, CDR1 is MNHEY and CDR2 SMNVEV (reference sequence). This CDR3 spans 13 amino acids. Trimming pared 6 bases from V and 9 bases from J, leaving 15 bases between. The CDR3 is CASSLGLPRPQHF. In nucleotides, the CDR3 is TGTGCCAGCAGCCTGGGGCTTCCGAGGCCCCAGCATTTT.

The rearrangement links TRBV9 to TRBJ2-1, with TRBD2 identical over 9 bases. This CDR3 comprises 16 residues. The trim removed 3 bases at V and 4 bases at J, leaving 8 bases unmatched. Germline V gives CDR1 SGDLS, CDR2 YYNGEE. The CDR3 coding sequence is TGTGCCAGCAGCGCTCTGTCCGCGGGAGGGTACAATGAGCAGTTCTTC. Its translation is CASSALSAGGYNEQFF.

This clone was counted a few times. The V and J genes are TRBV14 and TRBJ1-1, with D maybe TRBD1 (6 bases). The germline V gene has CDR1 SGHDN and CDR2 FVKESK. V was shortened by 1 base and J by 4 bases, with 16 bases between the two germline ends. The CDR3 totals 16 residues. The CDR3 nucleotides are TGTGCCAGCAGCCAAGTCTCCGTGGGACACATCACTGAAGCTTTCTTT. Protein product: CASSQVSVGHITEAFF.

The chain carries TRBV7-3 and TRBJ1-3; no reliable D call. Trimming cost V 5 bases and J 0 bases, with 14 bases left between them. CDR1 is SGHTA and CDR2 is FQGTGA in the germline V gene. The CDR3 is 16 amino acids. CDR3 nucleotides: TGTGCCAGCAGCCCCAAACCGGGCTCCTCTGGAAACACCATATATTTT. This encodes CASSPKPGSSGNTIYF.

This rearrangement joins TRBV4-1 to TRBJ2-5, with D possibly being TRBD1 or TRBD2 (5 bases each). The length of the CDR3 is 15 residues. V was pared by 2 bases and J by 3 bases, with 13 bases between. Germline-derived CDR1 and CDR2 are MGHRA and YSYEKL. CDR3 DNA: TGCGCCAGCAGCCAACGACTTGGGGACGAAGAGACCCAGTACTTC. It codes for CASSQRLGDEETQYF.

This clone was recorded once. V and J are TRBV9 and TRBJ2-1; D possibly matches TRBD1 or TRBD2 (5 bases each). V was pared by 4 bases and J by 9 bases, with 11 bases between. The CDR3 is made up of 12 amino acids. From germline, CDR1 is SGDLS and CDR2 YYNGEE. The CDR3 region has the DNA TGTGCCAGCAGCTCAGGGACCAGTGAGCAGTTCTTC. Residues: CASSSGTSEQFF.

J is TRBJ2-1 and V is TRBV7-9, with TRBD1 matching 8 bases. J lost 7 bases, V lost 5 bases, and 7 bases had no gene match. CDR1 and CDR2 from the germline V gene are SEHNR and FQNEAQ (reference sequence). This CDR3 region has 14 residues. Here the CDR3 reads CASSQGAMRNEQFF. The CDR3 DNA reads as TGTGCCAGCAGCCAGGGGGCGATGAGGAATGAGCAGTTCTTC.

The rearrangement links TRBV11-1 to TRBJ2-7; D not certain. CDR1 is SGHAT and CDR2 is FQDESV in the germline V gene (reference sequence). The CDR3 sequence is 12 residues long. V was cut by 1 base and J by 5 bases, with 6 bases left in between. The CDR3 nucleotides are TGTGCCAGCAGCTTAGTTGGAAACGAGCAGTACTTC. Translation: CASSLVGNEQYF. The full variable domain, in which reference TRBV11-1 and TRBJ2-7 provide the parts outside the CDR3, is EAEVAQSPRYKITEKSQAVAFWCDPISGHATLYWYRQILGQGPELLVQFQDESVVDDSQLPKDRFSAERLKGVDSTLKIQPAELGDSAMYLCASSLVGNEQYFGPGTRLTVT.

The rearrangement links TRBV6-5 to TRBJ2-3; no definite D call. Germline values: CDR1 MNHEY, CDR2 SVGAGI. This CDR3 comprises 11 residues. V was pared by 7 bases and J by 2 bases, with 4 bases between. This chain's CDR3 is CASTSTDTQYF. In nucleotides, the CDR3 is TGTGCCAGCACTTCCACAGATACGCAGTATTTT.

The genes are TRBV30 and TRBJ2-1; the D call may be TRBD1 or TRBD2 (5 bases each). Trimming shortened V by 3 bases and J by 9 bases, and 21 bases separated the two germline ends. Germline CDR1 reads GTSNPN; CDR2 reads SVGIG (reference sequence). This CDR3 has 15 amino acids. The CDR3 bases are TGTGCCTGGAGATTCAGAGGGGACGTAGGGAGTGAGCAGTTCTTC. Translated: CAWRFRGDVGSEQFF. The full variable domain, in which reference TRBV30 and TRBJ2-1 provide the parts outside the CDR3, is SQTIHQWPATLVQPVGSPLSLECTVEGTSNPNLYWYRQAAGRGLQLLFYSVGIGQISSEVPQNLSASRPQDRQFILSSKKLLLSDSGFYLCAWRFRGDVGSEQFFGPGTRLTVL.

The chain is built from TRBV6-6 and TRBJ2-7, with D possibly TRBD2 on 6 matching bases. V was shortened by 5 bases and J by 9 bases, with 11 bases between the two germline ends. From germline, CDR1 is MNHNY and CDR2 SVGAGI (reference sequence). The CDR3 totals 11 residues. The CDR3 DNA sequence: TGTGCCAGCAGTGCGTCCGGGGGGCAGTACTTC. It codes for CASSASGGQYF.

The chain recombines TRBV7-9 with TRBJ2-3, with D perhaps matching TRBD2 (7 bases). CDR1 and CDR2 from the germline V gene are SEHNR and FQNEAQ (reference sequence). Between the trimmed V and J ends, which lost 2 bases and 3 bases, there was a span of 15 bases. The CDR3 has 16 amino acids. As DNA, the CDR3 is TGTGCCAGCAGCTTAAATATGGGGGGGACAACAGATACGCAGTATTTT. Protein: CASSLNMGGTTDTQYF. The complete variable domain, with remaining parts taken from reference TRBV7-9 and TRBJ2-3, reads DTGVSQNPRHKITKRGQNVTFRCDPISEHNRLYWYRQTLGQGPEFLTYFQNEAQLEKSRLLSDRFSAERPKGSFSTLEIQRTEQGDSAMYLCASSLNMGGTTDTQYFGPGTRLTVL.

The genes are TRBV27 and TRBJ2-2; 8 nucleotides match TRBD2. The CDR3 loop spans 15 amino acids. Germline V gene data show CDR1 as MNHEY and CDR2 as SMNVEV (reference sequence). Trimming cost V 0 bases and J 6 bases; bases outside gene matches: 3. The CDR3 region is CASSLSRGAAGELFF. The CDR3, as DNA: TGTGCCAGCAGTTTATCGCGGGGGGCAGCCGGGGAGCTGTTTTTT.

The chain combines TRBV4-1 with TRBJ2-3, with D perhaps TRBD1 or TRBD2 (5 bases each). V lost 4 bases to trimming and J lost 6 bases, with 29 bases between them. This CDR3 has 19 amino acids. Per the germline V gene, CDR1 is MGHRA and CDR2 is YSYEKL. In DNA, the CDR3 is TGCGCCAGCAGCCGACTCAAAACGAGAGGGGTCGGTATAGTTGATACGCAGTATTTT. This sequence encodes CASSRLKTRGVGIVDTQYF.

The chain uses TRBV30 and TRBJ1-1; D might be TRBD1 (5 bases). Germline V gives CDR1 GTSNPN, CDR2 SVGIG (reference sequence). Trimming left V 7 bases short and J 3 bases short, with 12 bases between. This CDR3 spans 12 amino acids. The DNA for the CDR3 is TGTGCCTCCATAGAAGGGGACACTGAAGCTTTCTTT. It translates to CASIEGDTEAFF.